The next 6 T cell receptor beta chains were all read from a single sample in a study of blood T cell repertoires in COVID-19. The method was immunoSEQ multiplex PCR; TCRdb's version includes in-frame clones alone and lacks a portion of them. The sample records around 250,000 clones, 70% to 90% being singletons. Sequencing was performed on PBMCs or T cells enriched from blood (not recorded which). These TCRs come from a woman in her 50s who had been exposed to COVID-19.

The J gene is TRBJ1-6, the V gene TRBV19; D unresolved. The CDR3 spans 15 residues. Germline lookup yields CDR1 LNHDA and CDR2 SQIVND (reference sequence). Trimming left V 5 bases short and J 1 base short, with 9 bases between. The CDR3 sequence is CASSGRASYNSPLHF. CDR3 DNA: TGTGCCAGTAGTGGGAGGGCTTCCTATAATTCACCCCTCCACTTT.

CDR3 sequence (DNA): TGTGCCAGCAGCCCCCAGTTTTATAGCAATCAGCCCCAGCATTTT. Protein: CASSPQFYSNQPQHF. V and J are TRBV6-2 or TRBV6-3 and TRBJ1-5, with no clear D. CDR1 is MNHEY, CDR2 SVGEGT, per germline. The CDR3 contains 15 residues. Trimming stripped 6 bases from V and 0 bases from J, with 12 bases between.

The rearrangement links TRBV5-1 to TRBJ2-5, with 9 bases identical to TRBD2. V shed 4 bases, J shed 7 bases, and the junction held 17 bases outside the gene matches. Per germline, CDR1 SGHRS and CDR2 YFSETQ. This CDR3 region has 17 residues. The CDR3 nucleotides read TGCGCCAGCAGCCCCCAATTTCTAGCGGGGATCTTGGGGACCCAGTACTTC. Amino acid sequence: CASSPQFLAGILGTQYF.

This sequence joins TRBV7-6 and TRBJ2-2; 13 positions agree with TRBD2. This CDR3 region has 15 residues. Germline CDR1 reads SGHVS; CDR2 reads FNYEAQ. V was clipped by 5 bases and J by 5 bases; unmatched bases: 2. Here the CDR3 DNA reads TGTGCCAGCAGCATGGGACTAGCGGGGACCGGGGAGCTGTTTTTT. It encodes CASSMGLAGTGELFF. Drawing the rest from reference TRBV7-6 and TRBJ2-2, the complete variable domain is GAGVSQSPRYKVTKRGQDVALRCDPISGHVSLYWYRQALGQGPEFLTYFNYEAQQDKSGLPNDRFSAERPEGSISTLTIQRTEQRDSAMYRCASSMGLAGTGELFFGEGSRLTVL.

This clone was detected once. The CDR3 reads CASSTPNTEAFF. In DNA, the CDR3 is TGTGCCAGCAGTACACCCAACACTGAAGCTTTCTTT. This rearrangement joins TRBV5-4 to TRBJ1-1; D uncertain. The V gene's germline CDR1 is SGHNT and CDR2 YYREEE (reference sequence). The CDR3 consists of 12 residues. V was clipped by 5 bases and J by 2 bases, with 7 bases between them. Together with reference TRBV5-4 and TRBJ1-1, the CDR3 gives the full variable domain: ETGVTQSPTHLIKTRGQQVTLRCSSQSGHNTVSWYQQALGQGPQFIFQYYREEENGRGNFPPRFSGLQFPNYSSELNVNALELDDSALYLCASSTPNTEAFFGQGTRLTVV.

This clone was seen a single time. The CDR3 DNA reads as TGTGCCAGCAGCATACGACCCCTAACAGGGGGGGAGACCCAGTACTTC. Its translation is CASSIRPLTGGETQYF. The rearrangement links TRBV7-2 to TRBJ2-5; 8 bases fit TRBD1. The V gene end was trimmed by 5 bases and the J gene end by 5 bases; junction bases not matched to a gene: 13. The CDR3 length is 16 residues. CDR1 is SGHTA and CDR2 is FQGNSA in the germline V gene.